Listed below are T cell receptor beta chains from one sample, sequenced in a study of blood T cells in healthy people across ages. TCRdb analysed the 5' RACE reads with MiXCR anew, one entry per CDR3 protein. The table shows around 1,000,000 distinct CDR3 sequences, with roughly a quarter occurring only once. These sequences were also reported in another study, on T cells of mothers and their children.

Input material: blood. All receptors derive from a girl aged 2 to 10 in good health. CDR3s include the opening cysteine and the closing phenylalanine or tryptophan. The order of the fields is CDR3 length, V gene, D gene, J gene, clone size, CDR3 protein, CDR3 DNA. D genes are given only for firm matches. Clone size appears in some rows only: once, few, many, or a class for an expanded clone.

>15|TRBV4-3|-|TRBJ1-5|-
CASSQEAGGNQPQHF
TGCGCCAGCAGCCAAGAGGCCGGGGGCAATCAGCCCCAGCATTTT
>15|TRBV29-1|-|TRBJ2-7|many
CSVEEMTGKSYEQYF
TGCAGCGTTGAAGAAATGACTGGAAAGTCCTACGAGCAGTACTTC
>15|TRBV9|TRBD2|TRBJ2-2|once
CASSGGSGTTGELFF
TGTGCCAGCAGCGGCGGGAGTGGGACCACCGGGGAGCTGTTTTTT
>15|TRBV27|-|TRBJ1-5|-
CASRQGIYPNQPQHF
TGTGCCAGCAGACAGGGAATTTACCCCAATCAGCCCCAGCATTTT
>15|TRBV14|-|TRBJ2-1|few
CASSPRVANGYEQFF
TGTGCCAGCAGCCCACGGGTCGCCAATGGGTATGAGCAGTTCTTC
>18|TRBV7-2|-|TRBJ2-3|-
CASSLPLGGVGVGDTQYF
TGTGCCAGCAGCTTACCCCTCGGCGGGGTAGGTGTAGGGGATACGCAGTATTTT
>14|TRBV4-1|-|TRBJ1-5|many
CASSQAGRNQPQHF
TGCGCCAGCAGCCAAGCAGGGCGGAATCAGCCCCAGCATTTT
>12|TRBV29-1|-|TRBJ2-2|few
CIGGASTGELFF
TGCATCGGTGGGGCCAGCACCGGGGAGCTGTTTTTT
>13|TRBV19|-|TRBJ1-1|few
CASSIRMNTEAFF
TGTGCCAGTAGTATAAGAATGAACACTGAAGCTTTCTTT
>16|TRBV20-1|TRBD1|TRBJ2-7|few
CSAEDRGRGATYEQYF
TGCAGTGCTGAGGACAGGGGCCGTGGGGCAACCTACGAGCAGTACTTC
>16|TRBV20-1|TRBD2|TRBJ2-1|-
CSARDIGLAGGDEQFF
TGCAGTGCTAGAGATATCGGACTAGCGGGGGGCGATGAGCAGTTCTTC
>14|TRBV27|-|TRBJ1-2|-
CASSLERGIYGYTF
TGTGCCAGCAGTTTGGAGCGAGGGATCTATGGCTACACCTTC
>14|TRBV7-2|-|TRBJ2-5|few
CASSSSAYQETQYF
TGTGCCAGCAGCTCATCAGCGTACCAAGAGACCCAGTACTTC